The 5 T cell receptor beta chains below were found in one sample sequenced in a study of T-cell memory formation after mild COVID-19. TCRdb re-called the 5' RACE reads with MiXCR, one entry per CDR3 protein. The data show around 310,000 distinct CDR3 sequences, 13% to 15% seen once. Sample: PBMCs or a T cell subset sorted from them (not recorded which). Source of these receptors: a man between 18 and 29 years old who had mild COVID-19 (a few samples of this study predate the infection). Cell type and time point are not known.

The DNA for the CDR3 is TGCGCCAGTCTCGAGAGGCTAGCGGGGGGGCAGTCCAAAAACATTCAGTACTTC. Translation: CASLERLAGGQSKNIQYF. The chain combines TRBV10-2 with TRBJ2-4; 12 nucleotides align to TRBD2. The V segment lost 9 bases and the J segment 2 bases; nucleotides outside the gene matches: 14. The CDR3 runs 18 residues. The germline V gene encodes CDR1 WSHSY and CDR2 SAAADI.

The table lists this clonotype with many counts. The chain recombines TRBV29-1 with TRBJ1-2; 7 positions agree with TRBD1. The CDR3 totals 12 residues. Germline CDR1 and CDR2: SQVTM and ANQGSEA. Trimming cost V 6 bases and J 0 bases; bases outside gene matches: 1. The CDR3: CSVQGANYGYTF. The CDR3 nucleotides read TGCAGCGTGCAGGGGGCTAACTATGGCTACACCTTC.

This clonotype was counted between two and nine times. V gene TRBV12-3 or TRBV12-4 combines with J gene TRBJ2-6; D is uncertain. The CDR3 totals 15 residues. The V end lost 1 base, the J end lost 2 bases, and 6 bases lay between the germline ends. CDR3 loop: CASSLGVAGANVLTF. The DNA for the CDR3 is TGTGCCAGCAGTTTAGGTGTAGCTGGGGCCAACGTCCTGACTTTC.

This clonotype was counted a few times. The chain recombines TRBV4-1 with TRBJ2-2; tentative D call: TRBD2 (6 bases). V lost 0 bases and J lost 4, with 15 bases in between. Germline V CDR1 and CDR2: MGHRA, YSYEKL. The CDR3 has 17 amino acids. CDR3 in DNA: TGCGCCAGCAGCCAAGAACGGCGGGACGGGTCCACCGGGGAGCTGTTTTTT. It encodes CASSQERRDGSTGELFF.

This clonotype was counted ten times or more. The rearrangement uses TRBV6-5 and TRBJ2-2; D is undetermined. The V gene lost 4 bases and the J gene lost 1 base, with 7 bases spanning the gap. There are 14 residues in the CDR3. Germline CDR1 MNHEY, CDR2 SVGAGI. CDR3 nucleotides: TGTGCCAGCAGTTTTTCCAGGAACACCGGGGAGCTGTTTTTT. This gives the protein CASSFSRNTGELFF.